The clone carrying this TCR beta chain was seen a few times. What it binds is not known. The junction does not match germline at one end; this may be a read error. The sample originates from a study of blood T cells in healthy people across ages. The use of a sample-barcoded 5' primer and a J-beta primer mix characterized a second PCR of about 7 to 12 cycles. TCRdb ran MiXCR on the 5' RACE reads and lists one entry per CDR3 protein. The repertoire holds some 1.8 million distinct CDR3 sequences, with 35% to 50% as singletons. CDR1 and CDR2 (germline): SSHAT, FNYEAQ (reference sequence). This CDR3 has 16 residues. Study-wide results and caveats: Observed TCR beta diversity per million T cells went down as age went up. This fall followed a roughly linear course with age.

This receptor was identified in a human donor in good health. Sequenced sample: blood. The V and J genes are TRBV7-7 and TRBJ2-3; D not resolved. The CDR3 DNA sequence: TGTGCTAGCAGCTTAGCAGGTGGTCGGGGCACAGATACGCAGTATTTT. It specifies CASSLAGGRGTDTQYF.